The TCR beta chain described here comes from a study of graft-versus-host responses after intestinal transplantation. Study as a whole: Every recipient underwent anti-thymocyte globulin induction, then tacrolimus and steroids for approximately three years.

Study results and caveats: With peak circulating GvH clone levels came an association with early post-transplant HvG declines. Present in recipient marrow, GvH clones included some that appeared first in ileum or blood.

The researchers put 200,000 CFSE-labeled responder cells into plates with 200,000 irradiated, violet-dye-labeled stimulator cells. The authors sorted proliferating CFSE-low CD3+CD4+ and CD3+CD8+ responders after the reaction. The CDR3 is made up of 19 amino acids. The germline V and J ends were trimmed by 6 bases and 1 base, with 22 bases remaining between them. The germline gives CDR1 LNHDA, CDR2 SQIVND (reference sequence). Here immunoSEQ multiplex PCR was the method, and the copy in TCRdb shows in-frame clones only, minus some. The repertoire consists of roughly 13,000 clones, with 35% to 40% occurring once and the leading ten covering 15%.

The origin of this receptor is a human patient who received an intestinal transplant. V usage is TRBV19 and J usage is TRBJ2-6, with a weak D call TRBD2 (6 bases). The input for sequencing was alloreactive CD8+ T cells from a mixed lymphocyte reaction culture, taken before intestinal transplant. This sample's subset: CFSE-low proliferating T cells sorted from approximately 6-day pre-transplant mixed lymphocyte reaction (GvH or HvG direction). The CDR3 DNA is TGTGCCAGTAGCATGGGTGGGGACTTTTGGGCTTCTGGGGCCAACGTCCTGACTTTC. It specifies CASSMGGDFWASGANVLTF.